A single sample gave rise to the 10 T cell receptor beta chains below, sequenced in a study of blood T cells in healthy people across ages (dated by TCRdb to between 2014 and 2017). Libraries were constructed by 5' RACE. Sequencing used an Illumina HiSeq 2500. The second PCR ran for about 7 to 11 cycles and used a J-beta primer mix along with a sample-barcoded 5' primer. TCRdb redid the processing of the public reads, applying fastp at Q25 and MiXCR, and retained in-frame beta chains. CDR3 protein duplicates are merged, each entry listing the most common genes and DNA. This sample is represented by 750,000 or so distinct CDR3 sequences; more than 20% of them were singletons. More than 8.5% of the sample lies in the top ten. The same data also contributed to another study, on T cells of mothers and their children.

Sequenced input: blood. The receptors were sampled from a boy aged 5 to 17 in good health.

A note on this clonotype: An end of the junction does not agree with germline; a read error may underlie this. The gene calls are TRBV29-1 and TRBJ2-5; TRBD2 aligns across 7 bases. Germline CDR1 SQVTM, CDR2 ANQGSEA. The CDR3 length is 13 residues. In nucleotides, the CDR3 is TGCAGCGTTGAAGGGCTAGCGGACCCCAATCGTCCTTTC. This codes for CSVEGLADPNRPF.

This clonotype has a handful of counts. The chain has TRBV25-1 and TRBJ2-5; a possible D gene is TRBD2 (6 bases). The CDR3 covers 14 residues. CDR1 is MGHDK, CDR2 SYGVNS, per germline. V gave up 4 bases and J gave up 2 bases, with 11 bases separating them. CDR3 sequence reads: CASSGLAWQETQYF. CDR3 coding DNA: TGTGCCAGCAGTGGCCTAGCGTGGCAAGAGACCCAGTACTTC.

The chain combines TRBV6-5 with TRBJ2-1, with D hard to call. V dropped 5 bases and J dropped 0 bases, with 8 bases sitting between them. The CDR3 extends over 14 amino acids. Germline V gene sequence: CDR1 MNHEY, CDR2 SVGAGI. The CDR3 region is CASSQMSSYNEQFF. Here the CDR3 DNA reads TGTGCCAGCAGTCAGATGAGCTCCTACAATGAGCAGTTCTTC.

Only a few counts were recorded for this clonotype. The chain carries TRBV4-1 and TRBJ2-7; D unresolved. This CDR3 is 13 amino acids long. Germline CDR1 and CDR2: MGHRA and YSYEKL. Deletions cut 0 bases from V and 5 bases from J, with 8 bases between. Here the CDR3 reads CASSQDGTHEQYF. CDR3 in DNA: TGCGCCAGCAGCCAAGATGGTACCCACGAGCAGTACTTC.

The rearrangement links TRBV20-1 to TRBJ2-5; D gene uncertain. The closer fit of TRBJ2-1 to the DNA end suggests the J call may be wrong. Germline V CDR1 and CDR2: DFQATT, SNEGSKA (reference sequence). The CDR3 has 12 amino acids. In DNA, the CDR3 is TGCAGTGCTAAAGACCAAGGCAATGAGCAGTTCTTC. Protein product: CSAKDQGNEQFF.

V is TRBV9 and J is TRBJ2-5, with D maybe TRBD2 (6 bases). Trimming took off 3 bases at V and 3 bases at J, with 15 bases between the two ends. CDR1 SGDLS and CDR2 YYNGEE come from the germline V gene. The CDR3 contains 15 residues. The CDR3 nucleotides read TGTGCCAGCAGCGATACCGGGACTGCGAAAGAGACCCAGTACTTC. This codes for CASSDTGTAKETQYF.

This CDR3 is CASSSGQGRYEQFF. The CDR3 DNA reads TGTGCCAGCAGCTCCGGACAGGGGAGGTATGAGCAGTTCTTC. V is TRBV7-9 and J is TRBJ2-1, with 9 bases identical to TRBD1. Germline lookup yields CDR1 SEHNR and CDR2 FQNEAQ (reference sequence). The CDR3 runs 14 residues. The V gene end was trimmed by 4 bases and the J gene end by 8 bases; junction bases not matched to a gene: 6.

V gene TRBV6-1 combines with J gene TRBJ1-2, with D possibly being TRBD1 (5 bases). There are 15 residues in the CDR3. Germline CDR1 reads MNHNS; CDR2 reads SASEGT. Deletions cut 0 bases from V and 3 bases from J, with 11 bases between. For the CDR3, the DNA is TGTGCCAGCAGTGAAGCCGGGGGTACTTACTATGGCTACACCTTC. Translation gives CASSEAGGTYYGYTF.

The chain has TRBV10-3 and TRBJ2-1; 7 positions agree with TRBD1. The CDR3 sequence is 13 residues long. The junction had 11 bases not matched to a gene; V was cut back by 4 bases and J by 14 bases. CDR1 is ENHRY, CDR2 SYGVKD, per germline. This CDR3 is CAISATGAGGEFF. DNA of the CDR3: TGTGCCATCAGTGCTACAGGGGCTGGTGGTGAGTTCTTC.

The table lists this clonotype with a few counts. This sequence joins TRBV28 and TRBJ2-6, with no clear D. V was cut by 6 bases and J by 2 bases, with 17 bases left in between. The V gene's germline CDR1 is MDHEN and CDR2 SYDVKM. The CDR3 consists of 17 residues. The CDR3 sequence is CASSLNVLGAGANVLTF. Written as DNA, the CDR3 is TGTGCCAGCAGCCTTAATGTTCTTGGGGCTGGGGCCAACGTCCTGACTTTC.